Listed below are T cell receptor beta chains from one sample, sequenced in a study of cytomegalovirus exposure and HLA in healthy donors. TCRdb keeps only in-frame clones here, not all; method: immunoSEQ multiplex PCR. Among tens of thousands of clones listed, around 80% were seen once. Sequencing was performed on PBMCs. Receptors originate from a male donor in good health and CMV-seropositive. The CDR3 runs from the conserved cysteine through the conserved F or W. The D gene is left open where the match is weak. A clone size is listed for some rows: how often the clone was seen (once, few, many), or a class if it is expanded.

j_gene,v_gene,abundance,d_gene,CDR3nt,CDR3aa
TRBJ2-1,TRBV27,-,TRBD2,TGTGCCAGCAGTTTAGAGGTAGCGGGAGGCTTCTATGAGCAGTTCTTC,CASSLEVAGGFYEQFF
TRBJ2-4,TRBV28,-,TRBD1,TGTGCCAGCAGCCCGGGGACAGTTCGAAACATTCAGTACTTC,CASSPGTVRNIQYF
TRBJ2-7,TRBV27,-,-,TGTGCCAGCTCCGACAACTACGAGCAGTACTTC,CASSDNYEQYF
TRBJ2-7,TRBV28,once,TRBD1,TGTGCCAGCAGTTCCCCGACAGGGGCCTACGAGCAGTACTTC,CASSSPTGAYEQYF
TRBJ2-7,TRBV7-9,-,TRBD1,TGTGCCAGCAGCTCGACAGGGGTCCCCTACGAGCAGTACTTC,CASSSTGVPYEQYF
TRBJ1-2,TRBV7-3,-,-,TGTGCCAGCAGCTTCGGGGGGAGAAATGGCTACACCTTC,CASSFGGRNGYTF
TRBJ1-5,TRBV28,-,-,TGTGCCAGCTCCCCAGGTCAGCCCCAGCATTTT,CASSPGQPQHF
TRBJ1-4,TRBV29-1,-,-,TGCAGCGTTGAAGACTCCATGAGGGAAAAACTGTTTTTT,CSVEDSMREKLFF
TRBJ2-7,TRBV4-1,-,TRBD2,TGCGCCAGCAGCCAAACTAGCGGGGGACAGTACGAGCAGTACTTC,CASSQTSGGQYEQYF
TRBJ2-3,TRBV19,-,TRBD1,TGTGCCAGTATCGGCCGGGACAGGGGATCAGATACGCAGTATTTT,CASIGRDRGSDTQYF
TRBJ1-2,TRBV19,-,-,TGTGCCAGTAGTATAGGCTTAGTCTATGGCTACACCTTC,CASSIGLVYGYTF
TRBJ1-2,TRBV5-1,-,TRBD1,TGCGCCAGCAGCTTGGGACAGGGAGTGTATGGCTACACCTTC,CASSLGQGVYGYTF
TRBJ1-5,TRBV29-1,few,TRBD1,TGCAGCGCCGGAGACAGGGGGCCGGGGCAGCCCCAGCATTTT,CSAGDRGPGQPQHF
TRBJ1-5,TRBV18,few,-,TGTGCCAGCTCACCACAAAAGGGGGAGACTCAGCCCCAGCATTTT,CASSPQKGETQPQHF
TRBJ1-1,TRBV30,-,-,TGTGCCTGGAGTCGGCGGGGGAACACTGAAGCTTTCTTT,CAWSRRGNTEAFF
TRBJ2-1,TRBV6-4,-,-,TGTGCCGTCAAAGTTGCAGGCCGAAAAGAATCCTACAATGAGCAGTTCTTC,CAVKVAGRKESYNEQFF
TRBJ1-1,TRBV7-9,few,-,TGTGCCAGCAGCTTAGCGGGGTGGGAGACTGAAGCTTTCTTT,CASSLAGWETEAFF
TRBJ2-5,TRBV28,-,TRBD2,TGTGCCAGCAGTTTAGTTAAGCGGGAAGGCACCCAGTACTTC,CASSLVKREGTQYF
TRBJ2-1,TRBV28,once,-,TGTGCCAGCAGTTTAAGCGGGTTGGGGAACAATGAGCAGTTCTTC,CASSLSGLGNNEQFF